Presented here are 11 T cell receptor beta chains from one specimen sequenced in a study of T cells in localized non-small cell lung cancer. Sequencing used immunoSEQ multiplex PCR; TCRdb keeps in-frame clones, though not all of them. The table lists some 2,200 clones, around 30% of them singletons, with about 11% in the top ten. This sample comprised normal lung tissue next to the tumor, obtained before any cancer treatment. The receptors were sampled from an older female donor with stage I squamous cell lung carcinoma.

The rearrangement links TRBV19 to TRBJ1-3; D call uncertain. Germline CDR1 reads LNHDA; CDR2 reads SQIVND (reference sequence). This CDR3 is 15 amino acids long. The V end lost 2 bases, the J end lost 9 bases, and 17 bases lay between the germline ends. The CDR3: CASSISRIDGGTIYF. The CDR3 nucleotides are TGTGCCAGTAGTATAAGCAGGATCGACGGAGGCACCATATATTTT.

This sequence joins TRBV28 and TRBJ1-3; 7 nucleotides align to TRBD1. The CDR3 is 17 residues long. Germline CDR1 is MDHEN and CDR2 is SYDVKM. The V gene end was trimmed by 4 bases and the J gene end by 0 bases; junction bases not matched to a gene: 9. The CDR3 DNA reads TGTGCCAGCAGTTACCTTTACAGGGGAAGCTCTGGAAACACCATATATTTT. Translating gives CASSYLYRGSSGNTIYF.

V and J are TRBV29-1 and TRBJ1-1; no clear D gene. Germline assignment: CDR1 SQVTM and CDR2 ANQGSEA. The V end was cut by 7 bases, the J end by 5 bases, with 17 bases between. The CDR3 consists of 13 residues. CDR3 nucleotides: TGCAGCGCCGCAACGGCCGCTATGACTGAAGCTTTCTTT. It codes for CSAATAAMTEAFF.

This clone was counted only a few times. The chain couples TRBV6-8 to TRBJ1-4, with D unclear. Germline loops: CDR1 MNHGY, CDR2 SAAAGT. Trimming pared 6 bases from V and 7 bases from J, leaving 12 bases between. The CDR3 is 13 amino acids. The CDR3 region has the DNA TGTGCCAGCAGCACCGGGAGCTTTGAAAAACTGTTTTTT. Translating gives CASSTGSFEKLFF.

This clone came up a few times. This chain connects TRBV6-8 to TRBJ1-1; D not resolved. Trimming shortened V by 4 bases and J by 0 bases, and 12 bases separated the two germline ends. The CDR3 runs 15 residues. The germline CDR1 and CDR2 sequences are MNHGY and SAAAGT. CDR3 sequence: CASSFSPRMNTEAFF. The CDR3 DNA follows: TGTGCCAGCAGTTTTTCCCCCAGAATGAACACTGAAGCTTTCTTT.

This clone showed up just a few times. Its ends do not fully match the called genes, so a read error is possible. The V gene is TRBV6-7, the J gene TRBJ2-2, with TRBD2 matching over 8 bases. TRBV6-7 is known as an ORF, though its function is uncertain. This CDR3 is built from 15 residues. CDR3 DNA sequence: TGTGCCGGCAGTCCGACTAGCGCGGGGACCGGGGAGCTGTTTTTT. Its protein is CAGSPTSAGTGELFF.

The V call is TRBV18, the J call TRBJ2-2; D not resolved. V lost 1 base and J 4 bases, leaving 7 bases between the germline ends. CDR1 is KGHSH and CDR2 is LQKENI in the germline V gene. The CDR3 loop spans 14 amino acids. CDR3 sequence (DNA): TGTGCCAGCTCACCACTGGGCTTCACCGGGGAGCTGTTTTTT. Encoded protein: CASSPLGFTGELFF.

This rearrangement joins TRBV4-1 to TRBJ2-1; D is possibly TRBD2 (5 bases). The CDR3 contains 16 residues. V lost 2 bases to trimming and J lost 0 bases, with 11 bases between them. CDR1 is MGHRA, CDR2 YSYEKL, per germline. CDR3 DNA sequence: TGCGCCAGCAGCCAATCTCGAGCGGACTCCTACAATGAGCAGTTCTTC. Amino acids: CASSQSRADSYNEQFF.

The chain is built from TRBV28 and TRBJ2-7; D perhaps matches TRBD1 (5 bases). The CDR3 contains 13 residues. Germline CDR1 MDHEN, CDR2 SYDVKM. The germline V and J ends were trimmed by 5 bases and 3 bases, with 11 bases remaining between them. Here the CDR3 reads CASSQGWGYEQYV. CDR3 nucleotides: TGTGCCAGCAGTCAGGGTTGGGGCTACGAGCAGTACGTC.

In this sample, this clone is medium-sized. This chain joins TRBV9 and TRBJ2-1; no clear D gene. Germline V lookup: CDR1 SGDLS, CDR2 YYNGEE. The V end was cut by 0 bases, the J end by 6 bases, with 10 bases between. The CDR3 is made up of 14 amino acids. The CDR3: CASSVEGRSNEQFF. CDR3 DNA: TGTGCCAGCAGCGTAGAGGGCAGGTCCAATGAGCAGTTCTTC.

This clone was detected only a few times. This sequence joins TRBV12-5 and TRBJ1-1, with D possibly TRBD1 on 5 matching bases. Trimming cost V 5 bases and J 0 bases, with 10 bases left between them. CDR3 length: 14 amino acids. Per the germline V gene, CDR1 is LGHNT and CDR2 is FRNRAP. The CDR3 here is CASGPGMMNTEAFF. CDR3 DNA sequence: TGTGCTAGTGGTCCAGGGATGATGAACACTGAAGCTTTCTTT.